What follows are 22 T cell receptor beta chains derived from one specimen sequenced in a study of cytomegalovirus exposure and HLA in healthy donors. In the PCR, 60 Vbeta and 13 Jbeta primers were used. This table comes from immunoSEQ multiplex PCR, and its TCRdb copy is limited to in-frame clones, with some not included. The table includes around 120,000 clones, approximately 85% detected once. Material for sequencing was PBMCs. These receptors came from a boy between 10 and 17 years old in good health and CMV-seronegative.

The chain is built from TRBV9 and TRBJ2-1; 7 nucleotides line up with TRBD1. The CDR3 contains 16 residues. CDR1 is SGDLS and CDR2 is YYNGEE in the germline V gene. Trimming cost V 0 bases and J 4 bases; bases outside gene matches: 7. The CDR3 DNA reads as TGTGCCAGCAGCGTAGTTGGGACAGACAAATACAATGAGCAGTTCTTC. Translation: CASSVVGTDKYNEQFF.

The chain recombines TRBV30 with TRBJ2-1, with 7 bases lining up with TRBD2. Trimming cost V 2 bases and J 4 bases; bases outside gene matches: 8. The germline gives CDR1 GTSNPN, CDR2 SVGIG (reference sequence). The CDR3 spans 15 residues. CDR3 in amino acids: CAWSKNLAVYNEQFF. As DNA, the CDR3 is TGTGCCTGGAGTAAAAACCTAGCGGTATACAATGAGCAGTTCTTC. The full variable domain, its missing parts supplied by reference TRBV30 and TRBJ2-1, is SQTIHQWPATLVQPVGSPLSLECTVEGTSNPNLYWYRQAAGRGLQLLFYSVGIGQISSEVPQNLSASRPQDRQFILSSKKLLLSDSGFYLCAWSKNLAVYNEQFFGPGTRLTVL.

Notes on this clone: The junction differs from germline at one of its ends, possibly a read error. J is TRBJ1-5 and V is TRBV6-1; TRBD1 matches 12 bases. The CDR3 totals 17 residues. Per the germline V gene, CDR1 is MNHNS and CDR2 is SASEGT. CDR3 coding DNA: TGTGCCAGTAGTGGGACAGGGGGCTTTAGTGGGAATCAGCCCCAGCATTTT. Its protein is CASSGTGGFSGNQPQHF.

CDR3 in amino acids: CASSQEDRPGSPLHF. CDR3 nucleotide sequence: TGCGCCAGCAGCCAAGAAGACAGGCCGGGGTCACCCCTCCACTTT. The rearrangement uses TRBV4-3 and TRBJ1-6; maybe TRBD1 (6 bases). The CDR3 is 15 amino acids. Per the germline V gene, CDR1 is LGHNA and CDR2 is YSLEER. The germline V and J ends were trimmed by 0 bases and 10 bases, with 13 bases remaining between them.

The V and J genes are TRBV2 and TRBJ2-3; TRBD2 aligns across 9 bases. V shed 0 bases, J shed 1 base, and the junction held 2 bases outside the gene matches. CDR1 is SNHLY, CDR2 FYNNEI, per germline. The CDR3 is 16 amino acids. The CDR3 loop is CASSEARTSGTDTQYF. CDR3 nucleotide sequence: TGTGCCAGCAGTGAAGCCCGGACTAGCGGCACAGATACGCAGTATTTT.

The chain employs TRBV7-2 and TRBJ1-4; TRBD1 matches at 7 bases. In germline, CDR1 is SGHTA, CDR2 FQGNSA. V lost 1 base, J lost 7 bases, and 6 bases stayed unmatched. The CDR3 has 15 amino acids. This CDR3 reads CASSLVGPGGEKLFF. CDR3 in DNA: TGTGCCAGCAGCTTAGTAGGGCCAGGGGGTGAAAAACTGTTTTTT.

The V gene is TRBV21-1, the J gene TRBJ1-6; the table calls TRBD1, which could not be checked here. TRBV21-1 is a pseudogene. This CDR3 has 15 amino acids. CDR3 nucleotides: TGTGCCAGCAGCAAAGGCTCCAGGAACCATTCACCCCTCCACTTT. It specifies CASSKGSRNHSPLHF.

The chain is built from TRBV5-1 and TRBJ2-1; D unclear. Germline CDR1 reads SGHRS; CDR2 reads YFSETQ. The CDR3 loop spans 16 amino acids. V lost 0 bases to trimming and J lost 3 bases, with 13 bases between them. The CDR3: CASSLGGSPVYNEQFF. In nucleotides, the CDR3 is TGCGCCAGCAGCTTGGGAGGTAGCCCCGTCTACAATGAGCAGTTCTTC. Full variable domain (remainder filled in from reference TRBV5-1 and TRBJ2-1): KAGVTQTPRYLIKTRGQQVTLSCSPISGHRSVSWYQQTPGQGLQFLFEYFSETQRNKGNFPGRFSGRQFSNSRSEMNVSTLELGDSALYLCASSLGGSPVYNEQFFGPGTRLTVL.

The chain uses TRBV4-1 and TRBJ2-5, with TRBD1 matching over 8 bases. The CDR3 is 16 amino acids. CDR1 and CDR2 from the germline V gene are MGHRA and YSYEKL. Losses at the gene ends were 4 bases for V and 5 bases for J; bases not matched to a gene: 12. The CDR3 sequence is CASSPRVGQGWETQYF. The CDR3 nucleotides read TGCGCCAGCAGCCCCAGGGTAGGACAGGGATGGGAGACCCAGTACTTC.

This clone has a single count. The rearrangement joins TRBV7-3 to TRBJ2-1; tentative D call: TRBD2 (5 bases). The V gene lost 5 bases and the J gene lost 9 bases, with 17 bases spanning the gap. Germline loops: CDR1 SGHTA, CDR2 FQGTGA. CDR3 length: 14 amino acids. CDR3 residues: CASSPKQPSSEQFF. In DNA, the CDR3 is TGTGCCAGCAGCCCAAAACAACCTAGCAGTGAGCAGTTCTTC. Drawing the rest from reference TRBV7-3 and TRBJ2-1, the complete variable domain is GAGVSQTPSNKVTEKGKYVELRCDPISGHTALYWYRQSLGQGPEFLIYFQGTGAADDSGLPNDRFFAVRPEGSVSTLKIQRTERGDSAVYLCASSPKQPSSEQFFGPGTRLTVL.

The V gene is TRBV7-9, the J gene TRBJ2-1, with 9 nucleotides matching TRBD1. The trim removed 6 bases at V and 5 bases at J, leaving 8 bases unmatched. Germline CDR1 and CDR2: SEHNR and FQNEAQ (reference sequence). The CDR3 has 15 residues. CDR3 residues: CASSKGTGIHNEQFF. The CDR3 nucleotides read TGTGCCAGCAGTAAAGGGACAGGGATTCACAATGAGCAGTTCTTC.

This clone was detected only once. Written as DNA, the CDR3 is TGTGCTAGTGGTTTGCAGGGGTCGGATCAGCCCCAGCATTTT. Its protein is CASGLQGSDQPQHF. V and J are TRBV12-5 and TRBJ1-5; TRBD1 might be the D (6 bases). The germline V gene encodes CDR1 LGHNT and CDR2 FRNRAP. The CDR3 consists of 14 residues. V lost 2 bases and J lost 5, with 10 bases in between.

The chain joins TRBV4-3 to TRBJ2-1, with TRBD1 identical over 9 bases. Germline CDR1 reads LGHNA; CDR2 reads YSLEER. V was pared by 0 bases and J by 7 bases, with 4 bases of the junction left unmatched. The CDR3 length is 15 residues. CDR3 DNA: TGCGCCAGCAGCCAAGAAGGACAGGGGTGGAATGAGCAGTTCTTC. Residues: CASSQEGQGWNEQFF.

The chain uses TRBV27 and TRBJ2-7; 9 bases match TRBD1. The CDR3 is 16 residues long. Germline V lookup: CDR1 MNHEY, CDR2 SMNVEV (reference sequence). V dropped 6 bases and J dropped 9; count of bases not matched to a gene: 18. CDR3 nucleotide sequence: TGTGCCAGCAGCCACCCGGACAGGGGCTTGCTAGGGTGGCAGTACTTC. It yields the protein CASSHPDRGLLGWQYF.

The chain has TRBV5-6 and TRBJ2-1, with TRBD2 matching over 9 bases. Germline V lookup: CDR1 SGHDT, CDR2 YYEEEE. This CDR3 has 15 residues. With 0 bases clipped from V and 10 bases from J, the junction kept 8 bases outside the gene matches. CDR3 protein: CASSLVSGRDREQFF. In DNA, the CDR3 is TGTGCCAGCAGCTTGGTTAGCGGGAGAGATCGGGAGCAGTTCTTC.

The chain couples TRBV7-9 to TRBJ1-3; 8 positions agree with TRBD1. The J segment lost 2 bases and the V segment lost 5 bases, leaving 5 bases of the junction unmatched. Germline V gene sequence: CDR1 SEHNR, CDR2 FQNEAQ (reference sequence). This CDR3 has 15 amino acids. CDR3 nucleotide sequence: TGTGCCAGCAGCCAATCGACAGGGGCTGGAAACACCATATATTTT. Amino acids: CASSQSTGAGNTIYF.

This clone appeared once. The chain links TRBV4-3 to TRBJ2-2; 9 bases match TRBD1. Germline V CDR1 and CDR2: LGHNA, YSLEER. The CDR3 length is 15 residues. V lost 0 bases, J lost 5 bases, and 1 base stayed unmatched. The CDR3, as DNA: TGCGCCAGCAGCCAAGACGGGACAGGGACCGGGGAGCTGTTTTTT. The encoded protein is CASSQDGTGTGELFF.

The CDR3 DNA is TGCGCCAGCAGCTTGGCGCCGGGACAGGGGGCCTATGAGCAGTTCTTC. This encodes CASSLAPGQGAYEQFF. The chain links TRBV5-1 to TRBJ2-1, with 12 bases that match TRBD1. J lost 8 bases, V lost 0 bases, and 6 bases had no gene match. The CDR3 has 16 amino acids. The germline gives CDR1 SGHRS, CDR2 YFSETQ.

The chain recombines TRBV7-8 with TRBJ2-3; D is unresolved. The CDR3 loop spans 13 amino acids. V was pared by 5 bases and J by 0 bases, with 6 bases between. Germline CDR1 SGHVS, CDR2 FQNEAQ. The CDR3 bases are TGTGCCAGCAGCCAAATTAGCACAGATACGCAGTATTTT. It yields the protein CASSQISTDTQYF.

This chain uses TRBV9 with TRBJ1-6; possible D gene TRBD1, 6 bases. V was pared by 4 bases and J by 7 bases, with 18 bases between. The CDR3 loop spans 16 amino acids. Germline V gives CDR1 SGDLS, CDR2 YYNGEE. CDR3 region: CASSPRQAADNSPLHF. The CDR3 coding sequence is TGTGCCAGCAGCCCCCGACAGGCGGCAGACAATTCACCCCTCCACTTT. The whole variable domain, remainder taken from reference TRBV9 and TRBJ1-6, is DSGVTQTPKHLITATGQRVTLRCSPRSGDLSVYWYQQSLDQGLQFLIQYYNGEERAKGNILERFSAQQFPDLHSELNLSSLELGDSALYFCASSPRQAADNSPLHFGNGTRLTVT.

Note on this clone: The same CDR3 also results from other DNA sequences found in this sample. V is TRBV9 and J is TRBJ2-3, with 10 bases fitting TRBD2. Losses at the gene ends were 0 bases for V and 4 bases for J; bases not matched to a gene: 8. CDR3 size: 17 residues. Per the germline V gene, CDR1 is SGDLS and CDR2 is YYNGEE. DNA of the CDR3: TGTGCCAGCAGCGTAGGGGCCAGCGGGGGGGCCGCAGATACGCAGTATTTT. Amino acid sequence: CASSVGASGGAADTQYF.

The V and J genes are TRBV5-4 and TRBJ2-1, with D hard to call. V was shortened by 6 bases and J by 0 bases, with 13 bases between the two germline ends. This CDR3 is 15 amino acids long. CDR1 and CDR2 from the germline V gene are SGHNT and YYREEE (reference sequence). The CDR3 protein is CASIQSPRSYNEQFF. DNA of the CDR3: TGTGCCAGCATCCAGTCCCCCCGCTCCTACAATGAGCAGTTCTTC.